What follows describes a single T cell receptor beta chain. The data were obtained in a study of T cells after somatic rescue of genetic block. CDR3 length: 16 residues. CDR1 is SSHAT and CDR2 is FNYEAQ in the germline V gene (reference sequence). V gave up 6 bases and J gave up 7 bases, with 21 bases separating them. Generated by immunoSEQ multiplex PCR, the TCRdb table keeps only in-frame clones and is missing some. The sample includes roughly 120,000 clones, around nine tenths of them seen just once. Material: peripheral blood mononuclear cells (PBMCs). The rearrangement uses TRBV7-7 and TRBJ2-2; no reliable D call. The sequence came from a young woman. CDR3 amino acids: CASSYGPGRLDGELFF. As DNA, the CDR3 is TGTGCCAGCAGTTACGGCCCCGGACGGCTCGACGGGGAGCTGTTTTTT.